Here is one T cell receptor beta chain with its context. No antigen is known for it. The data stem from a study of beta chain features in type 1 diabetes. Background on the study: In age, gender and cell yields, patients were similar to healthy donors.

CD45RO/CCR7/CD25/CD127/CD95/CD27 sorting isolated CD4+ naive, central memory, regulatory and stem cell-like memory cells. Findings and caveats of the study: There was no resolution here of whether HLA type influences TCRB rearrangement. Type 1 diabetes patients had TCRB CDR3s that were shorter (moderately but significantly so) in all four CD4+ subsets.

What was sequenced were expressed TCRB transcripts, since all of the isolated RNA had been reverse transcribed. An average of approximately 4 million reads was obtained for naive, central memory and regulatory T cell samples. Profiling relied on immunoSEQ multiplex PCR, and the TCRdb table lists in-frame clones only, not all of them. The table has 600,000 or so clones, about 14% seen once; the top ten hold approximately 0.042%. V was pared by 3 bases and J by 3 bases, with 6 bases of the junction left unmatched. This CDR3 spans 15 amino acids. CDR1 and CDR2 from the germline V gene are SGHTA and FQGNSA.

The source is a man younger than 30 with type 1 diabetes. V is TRBV7-2 and J is TRBJ1-2; TRBD1 aligns across 8 bases. Sequencing was performed on naive CD4+ T cells from blood. The CDR3 spells CASSLWDRRDYGYTF. Written as DNA, the CDR3 is TGTGCCAGCAGCTTGTGGGACAGGAGGGACTATGGCTACACCTTC. Full variable domain (outside the CDR3, taken from reference TRBV7-2 and TRBJ1-2): GAGVSQSPSNKVTEKGKDVELRCDPISGHTALYWYRQSLGQGLEFLIYFQGNSAPDKSGLPSDRFSAERTGGSVSTLTIQRTQQEDSAVYLCASSLWDRRDYGYTFGSGTRLTVV.